The 13 T cell receptor beta chains presented below share a single source sample, sequenced in a study of OX40 agonist ivuxolimab in advanced cancers. Libraries were prepared by immunoSEQ multiplex PCR; TCRdb keeps only in-frame clonotypes and omits some of them. The sample holds around 25,000 clones; around four fifths are singletons and the top ten take 9% to 15%. Sequencing was performed on CD4+ or CD8+ T cells sorted from blood, taken in a trial of the OX40 agonist ivuxolimab. All receptors derive from an adult with an advanced solid tumor such as melanoma, head and neck, liver or kidney cancer.

This clone was counted only a few times. The chain combines TRBV27 with TRBJ1-5; 7 bases align to TRBD1. V dropped 5 bases and J dropped 0; count of bases not matched to a gene: 7. CDR3 length: 16 residues. Germline CDR1 MNHEY, CDR2 SMNVEV (reference sequence). CDR3 protein: CASSPSTGNSNQPQHF. The CDR3 DNA sequence: TGTGCCAGCAGTCCGTCGACAGGGAATAGCAATCAGCCCCAGCATTTT.

The chain recombines TRBV5-4 with TRBJ2-3; perhaps TRBD2 as D (7 bases). With 4 bases removed from V and 2 bases from J, the gap between germline ends came to 17 bases. This CDR3 has 16 amino acids. From germline, CDR1 is SGHNT and CDR2 YYREEE (reference sequence). The CDR3 region is CASSPPRGPHTDTQYF. CDR3 DNA: TGTGCCAGCAGCCCGCCGCGGGGGCCCCACACAGATACGCAGTATTTT.

This sequence joins TRBV27 and TRBJ1-6; a weak D match, TRBD1 (6 bases). Trimming removed 5 bases from V and 2 bases from J, with 16 bases in between. CDR1 MNHEY and CDR2 SMNVEV come from the germline V gene (reference sequence). The CDR3 has 17 residues. For the CDR3, the DNA is TGTGCCAGCAGTCCACCACAGGGAAGCCCCTATAATTCACCCCTCCACTTT. Encoded protein: CASSPPQGSPYNSPLHF.

This clone was seen a handful of times. The DNA for the CDR3 is TGCGCCAGCAGCCAAGCTAGCGGGATAGATACGCAGTATTTT. It yields the protein CASSQASGIDTQYF. This rearrangement joins TRBV4-1 to TRBJ2-3; TRBD2 matches 9 bases. The CDR3 sequence is 14 residues long. CDR1 is MGHRA and CDR2 is YSYEKL in the germline V gene. Unmatched junction bases numbered 1, after V lost 1 base and J lost 5 bases.

The chain couples TRBV7-3 to TRBJ2-5; 8 positions match TRBD2. V lost 6 bases, J lost 0 bases, and 3 bases stayed unmatched. Germline lookup yields CDR1 SGHTA and CDR2 FQGTGA. The CDR3 spans 14 residues. Here the CDR3 reads CASSLSGDQETQYF. CDR3 sequence (DNA): TGTGCCAGCAGTCTTAGCGGGGACCAAGAGACCCAGTACTTC.

The chain combines TRBV5-1 with TRBJ1-1; D is unclear. From germline, CDR1 is SGHRS and CDR2 YFSETQ. Trimming removed 3 bases from V and 2 bases from J, with 11 bases in between. This CDR3 region has 14 residues. The CDR3 loop reads CASSSSITNTEAFF. Here the CDR3 DNA reads TGCGCCAGCAGCTCCTCGATTACAAACACTGAAGCTTTCTTT.

The rearrangement joins TRBV6-1 to TRBJ2-2; tentatively, D is TRBD1 or TRBD2 (5 bases each). This CDR3 region has 15 residues. Germline V gives CDR1 MNHNS, CDR2 SASEGT. With 2 bases removed from V and 4 bases from J, the gap between germline ends came to 11 bases. CDR3 bases: TGTGCCAGCAGTGAATGGGGGTTCTCCACCGGGGAGCTGTTTTTT. Encoded protein: CASSEWGFSTGELFF.

The chain joins TRBV5-1 to TRBJ1-4; TRBD1 matches 9 bases. The CDR3 totals 15 residues. Trimming took 4 bases from V and 16 from J; bases not matched to a gene: 17. Germline assignment: CDR1 SGHRS and CDR2 YFSETQ. CDR3 nucleotide sequence: TGCGCCAGCAGCCCGACGTGGGGACAGGGAGTAGCTTCGTTTTTT. The encoded protein is CASSPTWGQGVASFF.

The chain is built from TRBV1 and TRBJ2-7; the table gives TRBD1 as D, unverified against the DNA. TRBV1 is a pseudogene locus. The CDR3 extends over 14 amino acids. The DNA of the CDR3 is TGCACCAGCAGCGTTACAGGGTTGGGTTACGAGCAGTACTTC. Protein: CTSSVTGLGYEQYF.

The V gene is TRBV11-2, the J gene TRBJ2-2, with D possibly being TRBD2 (7 bases). The CDR3 totals 15 residues. Deletions cut 5 bases from V and 7 bases from J, with 17 bases between. CDR1 is SGHAT, CDR2 FQNNGV, per germline. The CDR3 region has the DNA TGTGCCAGCAGCCGCGGCCGGGGGGCGGGCGGGGAGCTGTTTTTT. Translation gives CASSRGRGAGGELFF.

This chain uses TRBV5-4 with TRBJ2-5; D remains ambiguous. Per the germline V gene, CDR1 is SGHNT and CDR2 is YYREEE (reference sequence). V dropped 3 bases and J dropped 4 bases, with 19 bases sitting between them. The CDR3 is 16 amino acids. For the CDR3, the DNA is TGTGCCAGCAGCTCAAGGTCTGGAACCACCATAGAGACCCAGTACTTC. This sequence encodes CASSSRSGTTIETQYF.

The chain recombines TRBV18 with TRBJ1-4, with a possible D match to TRBD1 (6 bases). V was clipped by 2 bases and J by 2 bases, with 9 bases between them. The CDR3 runs to 15 residues. Germline V gene sequence: CDR1 KGHSH, CDR2 LQKENI. CDR3 nucleotide sequence: TGTGCCAGCTCACCAGGAGGGGGGACTAATGAAAAACTGTTTTTT. It encodes CASSPGGGTNEKLFF.

This clone has a handful of counts. V gene TRBV7-9 combines with J gene TRBJ2-3; D is unresolved. Germline V CDR1 and CDR2: SEHNR, FQNEAQ (reference sequence). Trimming took 6 bases from V and 4 from J, leaving 8 bases between them. The CDR3 extends over 12 amino acids. This CDR3 is CASRGFSDTQYF. CDR3 coding DNA: TGTGCCAGCAGGGGATTCTCAGATACGCAGTATTTT.